Listed below are T cell receptor beta chains from one sample, sequenced in a study of shared T cell receptors in the human thymus. Profiled with immunoSEQ multiplex PCR; TCRdb holds only in-frame clones, not every one. Of approximately 660,000 clones listed, 88% are singletons. A further study also used this sample, focusing on human thymus T cells.

The sequenced sample was thymocytes. The receptor source for this set is a boy under two years old with a congenital heart defect. The CDR3 runs from the conserved cysteine through the conserved F or W. A D gene is named only where the DNA matches it firmly. Clone sizes are given selectively: once, few, many, or a class where the clone is expanded.

D gene: NA; clone size: NA; V gene: TRBV11-3; CDR3 length: 15; J gene: TRBJ2-5; CDR3 protein: CASSLVAGVVETQYF; CDR3 DNA: TGTGCCAGCAGCTTAGTGGCAGGGGTAGTGGAGACCCAGTACTTC
D gene: NA; clone size: NA; V gene: TRBV19; CDR3 length: 16; J gene: TRBJ2-2; CDR3 protein: CASTSILDSNTGELFF; CDR3 DNA: TGTGCCAGTACCTCGATTTTGGACTCGAACACCGGGGAGCTGTTTTTT
D gene: NA; clone size: NA; V gene: TRBV7-2; CDR3 length: 17; J gene: TRBJ2-7; CDR3 protein: CASSLGPGSGGSYEQYF; CDR3 DNA: TGTGCCAGCAGCCTAGGCCCCGGGTCCGGCGGCTCCTACGAGCAGTACTTC
D gene: TRBD2; clone size: NA; V gene: TRBV11-2; CDR3 length: 17; J gene: TRBJ2-1; CDR3 protein: CASSRWTSERGFNEQFF; CDR3 DNA: TGTGCCAGCAGCCGTTGGACTAGCGAGAGGGGGTTCAATGAGCAGTTCTTC
D gene: TRBD1; clone size: NA; V gene: TRBV30; CDR3 length: 15; J gene: TRBJ2-2; CDR3 protein: CAWGDRAVSTGELFF; CDR3 DNA: TGTGCCTGGGGTGACAGGGCGGTGAGCACCGGGGAGCTGTTTTTT
D gene: NA; clone size: few; V gene: TRBV5-1; CDR3 length: 15; J gene: TRBJ2-1; CDR3 protein: CASSLSQECYNEQFF; CDR3 DNA: TGCGCCAGCAGCTTGAGCCAAGAGTGCTACAATGAGCAGTTCTTC
D gene: TRBD1; clone size: NA; V gene: TRBV11-1; CDR3 length: 16; J gene: TRBJ1-1; CDR3 protein: CASSDLDRGSYTEAFF; CDR3 DNA: TGTGCCAGCAGCGACCTGGACAGGGGTTCGTACACTGAAGCTTTCTTT
D gene: NA; clone size: NA; V gene: TRBV9; CDR3 length: 17; J gene: TRBJ1-3; CDR3 protein: CASSPNRTGSSGNTIYF; CDR3 DNA: TGTGCCAGCAGCCCTAACCGGACGGGGAGCTCTGGAAACACCATATATTTT
D gene: NA; clone size: once; V gene: TRBV14; CDR3 length: 14; J gene: TRBJ2-7; CDR3 protein: CASSQVGHSYEQYF; CDR3 DNA: TGTGCCAGCAGCCAAGTCGGACACTCCTACGAGCAGTACTTC
D gene: TRBD1; clone size: NA; V gene: TRBV7-8; CDR3 length: 14; J gene: TRBJ1-4; CDR3 protein: CASSQDRVVEKLFF; CDR3 DNA: TGTGCCAGCAGCCAAGACAGGGTAGTCGAAAAACTGTTTTTT
D gene: NA; clone size: NA; V gene: TRBV11-1; CDR3 length: 14; J gene: TRBJ2-3; CDR3 protein: CASSNPSGADTQYF; CDR3 DNA: TGTGCCAGCAGCAACCCCTCGGGTGCAGATACGCAGTATTTT
D gene: NA; clone size: NA; V gene: TRBV5-1; CDR3 length: 14; J gene: TRBJ1-1; CDR3 protein: CASSTATGNTEAFF; CDR3 DNA: TGCGCCAGCAGCACCGCGACGGGAAACACTGAAGCTTTCTTT